This passage covers 21 T cell receptor beta chains from one sample sequenced in a study of T cell responses to AZD1222 COVID-19 vaccine (dated by TCRdb to about 2021). The label giving this sample's time point can be read as: baseline before first vaccination. Libraries came from the immunoSEQ multiplex PCR assay. The table comes from immuneACCESS by way of TCRdb, which keeps in-frame sequences with V and J called. Part of the clones is missing from these tables; in studies checked, under half for an unresolved V gene and the rest for unknown reasons. The sample contains 80,000 or so clones, roughly 90% of them found a single time. Clones ranked in the top ten supply 5.2% of the sample. The material sequenced was peripheral blood, taken on day 0 of AZD1222 vaccination. The source is an adult in good health.

The chain joins TRBV18 to TRBJ2-1; D unclear. V lost 0 bases to trimming and J lost 5 bases, with 17 bases between them. Germline-derived CDR1 and CDR2 are KGHSH and LQKENI. This CDR3 region has 17 residues. In DNA, the CDR3 is TGTGCCAGCTCACCACCCGTCGGCGGCCCCGTAAACAATGAGCAGTTCTTC. Translated: CASSPPVGGPVNNEQFF.

This chain uses TRBV11-3 with TRBJ1-4; D remains unclear. Germline V CDR1 and CDR2: SGHNT, YENEEA. This CDR3 region has 14 residues. The V end lost 1 base, the J end lost 4 bases, and 7 bases lay between the germline ends. The chain's CDR3 is CASSLGRNNEKLFF. CDR3 in DNA: TGTGCCAGCAGCTTAGGAAGAAATAATGAAAAACTGTTTTTT.

DNA of the CDR3: TGTGCCAGTAATAAGGGGCAAATGAACACTGAAGCTTTCTTT. Its translation is CASNKGQMNTEAFF. The J gene is TRBJ1-1, the V gene TRBV3-1 (or the pseudogene TRBV3-2); D possibly corresponds to TRBD1 (5 bases). The CDR3 length is 14 residues. Germline lookup yields CDR1 LGHDT and CDR2 YNNKEL (reference sequence). The germline V and J ends were trimmed by 9 bases and 0 bases, with 14 bases remaining between them.

The V call is TRBV6-1, the J call TRBJ2-2; maybe TRBD1 (7 bases). The CDR3 is made up of 15 amino acids. V lost 3 bases to trimming and J lost 6 bases, with 14 bases between them. Germline lookup yields CDR1 MNHNS and CDR2 SASEGT. CDR3 in amino acids: CASSELPGGSGELFF. As DNA, the CDR3 is TGTGCCAGCAGTGAGTTACCAGGGGGGTCCGGGGAGCTGTTTTTT.

The chain couples TRBV10-3 to TRBJ1-1; 8 bases match TRBD1. The junction had 7 bases not matched to a gene; V was cut back by 3 bases and J by 1 base. This CDR3 is 16 amino acids long. Looked up from germline, CDR1 is ENHRY and CDR2 is SYGVKD. The CDR3 sequence: CAISELDRAANTEAFF. The DNA of the CDR3 is TGTGCCATCAGTGAACTGGACAGGGCGGCGAACACTGAAGCTTTCTTT.

The V and J genes are TRBV10-2 and TRBJ2-5; D is unresolved. Trimming removed 7 bases at V and 3 bases at J, with 12 bases between. Germline V gene sequence: CDR1 WSHSY, CDR2 SAAADI. The CDR3 has 13 residues. CDR3 sequence (DNA): TGCGCCAGCACTTCAGTTATAGAAGAGACCCAGTACTTC. Translation: CASTSVIEETQYF.

The chain joins TRBV7-9 to TRBJ1-6, with 8 positions matching TRBD1. Losses at the gene ends were 2 bases for V and 8 bases for J; bases not matched to a gene: 5. Germline values: CDR1 SEHNR, CDR2 FQNEAQ (reference sequence). This CDR3 has 15 amino acids. The DNA for the CDR3 is TGTGCCAGCAGCTTACCCGGGACAGGTTATTCACCCCTCCACTTT. This encodes CASSLPGTGYSPLHF.

The chain couples TRBV11-2 to TRBJ2-7; D is perhaps TRBD1 (6 bases). Per the germline V gene, CDR1 is SGHAT and CDR2 is FQNNGV. V lost 1 base to trimming and J lost 2 bases, with 12 bases between them. This CDR3 spans 15 amino acids. This chain's CDR3 is CASSLAARGAYEQYF. The CDR3 DNA follows: TGTGCCAGCAGCTTAGCAGCCAGGGGAGCCTACGAGCAGTACTTC.

The chain carries TRBV5-1 and TRBJ2-7; D ambiguous. The germline gives CDR1 SGHRS, CDR2 YFSETQ. V dropped 4 bases and J dropped 5 bases, with 13 bases sitting between them. This CDR3 region has 13 residues. The CDR3 loop reads CASSLRAANEQYF. CDR3 DNA: TGCGCCAGCAGCCTCCGGGCCGCCAACGAGCAGTACTTC.

The rearrangement uses TRBV29-1 and TRBJ1-2; D is unresolved. The CDR3 has 14 amino acids. V dropped 3 bases and J dropped 7 bases, with 18 bases sitting between them. CDR1 and CDR2 (germline): SQVTM, ANQGSEA. The CDR3 region is CSVDEPPGFSGYTF. Written as DNA, the CDR3 is TGCAGCGTTGATGAACCCCCGGGGTTCAGTGGCTACACCTTC.

The genes are TRBV12-5 and TRBJ1-4, with 10 bases lining up with TRBD1. Germline V lookup: CDR1 LGHNT, CDR2 FRNRAP. Losses at the gene ends were 1 base for V and 3 bases for J; bases not matched to a gene: 5. The CDR3 runs to 17 residues. CDR3 protein: CASGLEGQGWSNEKLFF. CDR3 DNA: TGTGCTAGTGGTTTGGAGGGACAGGGGTGGTCTAATGAAAAACTGTTTTTT.

The chain recombines TRBV20-1 with TRBJ1-5, with 8 bases identical to TRBD1. Germline V gene data show CDR1 as DFQATT and CDR2 as SNEGSKA (reference sequence). This CDR3 has 14 amino acids. With V trimmed by 7 bases and J by 3 bases, 8 bases remained unmatched. CDR3 region: CSVSGDRYNQPQHF. CDR3 nucleotide sequence: TGCAGTGTTAGTGGGGACAGGTACAATCAGCCCCAGCATTTT.

This clone was detected only a few times. V usage is TRBV14 and J usage is TRBJ2-1; possibly TRBD1 or TRBD2 for D (6 bases each). There are 14 residues in the CDR3. The V and J ends lost 0 bases and 7 bases respectively, with 10 bases between them. Per the germline V gene, CDR1 is SGHDN and CDR2 is FVKESK. CDR3 residues: CASSQDRGANEQFF. CDR3 nucleotides: TGTGCCAGCAGCCAAGATAGGGGGGCAAATGAGCAGTTCTTC.

The genes are TRBV19 and TRBJ1-1; D is undetermined. The germline CDR1 and CDR2 sequences are LNHDA and SQIVND (reference sequence). This CDR3 is 14 amino acids long. Deletions cut 4 bases from V and 0 bases from J, with 9 bases between. This chain's CDR3 is CASSNGRLNTEAFF. In DNA form, the CDR3 reads TGTGCCAGTAGTAACGGCAGATTGAACACTGAAGCTTTCTTT.

The chain carries TRBV2 and TRBJ1-4; no definite D call. CDR1 is SNHLY and CDR2 is FYNNEI in the germline V gene. There are 13 residues in the CDR3. The V end lost 4 bases, the J end lost 5 bases, and 8 bases lay between the germline ends. CDR3 sequence reads: CASSGEVNEKLFF. The DNA for the CDR3 is TGTGCCAGCAGTGGAGAAGTGAATGAAAAACTGTTTTTT. Full variable domain (outside the CDR3, taken from reference TRBV2 and TRBJ1-4): EPEVTQTPSHQVTQMGQEVILRCVPISNHLYFYWYRQILGQKVEFLVSFYNNEISEKSEIFDDQFSVERPDGSNFTLKIRSTKLEDSAMYFCASSGEVNEKLFFGSGTQLSVL.

This chain links TRBV4-3 with TRBJ2-7; TRBD1 matches at 8 bases. This CDR3 spans 15 amino acids. Germline lookup yields CDR1 LGHNA and CDR2 YSLEER. Trimming at V came to 0 bases and at J to 4 bases, leaving 5 bases not matched to a gene. The CDR3 sequence is CASSQDTDRVYEQYF. CDR3 nucleotide sequence: TGCGCCAGCAGCCAAGATACGGACAGGGTTTACGAGCAGTACTTC.

The gene calls are TRBV18 and TRBJ1-1, with 8 bases aligning to TRBD1. The CDR3 loop spans 14 amino acids. V lost 3 bases and J lost 3; bases outside the gene matches: 3. From germline, CDR1 is KGHSH and CDR2 LQKENI. The CDR3 DNA sequence: TGTGCCAGCTCACCGGGACAGGCCGACACTGAAGCTTTCTTT. Its translation is CASSPGQADTEAFF.

The V gene is TRBV18, the J gene TRBJ1-3; D is uncertain. The CDR3 loop spans 15 amino acids. Germline values: CDR1 KGHSH, CDR2 LQKENI. V was cut by 8 bases and J by 0 bases, with 14 bases left in between. CDR3 nucleotides: TGTGCCAGCCGCAGGTCTGAGGACTCTGGAAACACCATATATTTT. Translating it yields CASRRSEDSGNTIYF.

The rearrangement uses TRBV23-1 and TRBJ2-5; D is undetermined. TRBV23-1 is an ORF, and what it does is uncertain. CDR3 length: 11 residues. The germline V and J ends were trimmed by 3 bases and 3 bases, with 2 bases remaining between them. The CDR3 DNA sequence: TGCGCCAGCAGTCACGAAGAGACCCAGTACTTC. It translates to CASSHEETQYF.

The chain recombines TRBV27 with TRBJ1-2; maybe TRBD1 (5 bases). The germline V gene has CDR1 MNHEY and CDR2 SMNVEV (reference sequence). The CDR3 has 14 amino acids. The V and J ends lost 2 bases and 7 bases respectively, with 14 bases between them. In nucleotides, the CDR3 is TGTGCCAGCAGTTTAATGGGGGTTTCGGCTGGCTACACCTTC. It is translated as CASSLMGVSAGYTF.

The CDR3 protein is CASSATGGAGYEKLFF. The CDR3 nucleotides are TGTGCCAGCAGTGCCACAGGGGGCGCGGGTTATGAAAAACTGTTTTTT. This chain links TRBV25-1 with TRBJ1-4; 9 bases match TRBD1. CDR1 and CDR2 from the germline V gene are MGHDK and SYGVNS. With V trimmed by 4 bases and J by 6 bases, 9 bases remained unmatched. The CDR3 covers 16 residues.